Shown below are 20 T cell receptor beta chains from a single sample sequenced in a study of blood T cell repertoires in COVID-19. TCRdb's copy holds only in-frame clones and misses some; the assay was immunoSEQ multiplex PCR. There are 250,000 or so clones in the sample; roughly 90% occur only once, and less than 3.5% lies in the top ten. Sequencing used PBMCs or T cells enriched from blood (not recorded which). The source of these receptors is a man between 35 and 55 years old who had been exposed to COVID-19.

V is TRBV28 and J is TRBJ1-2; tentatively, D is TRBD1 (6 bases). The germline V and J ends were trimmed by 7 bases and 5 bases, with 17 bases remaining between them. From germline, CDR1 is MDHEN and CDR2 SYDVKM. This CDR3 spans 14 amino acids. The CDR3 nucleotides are TGTGCCAGCACTACTGACGGACAGCTTTATGGCTACACCTTC. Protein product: CASTTDGQLYGYTF.

CDR3 sequence: CASSPNSGTTYEQYF. The CDR3 region has the DNA TGTGCCAGCAGTCCTAATAGCGGTACCACCTACGAGCAGTACTTC. The genes are TRBV11-1 and TRBJ2-7; D is perhaps TRBD2 (6 bases). The CDR3 contains 15 residues. V lost 6 bases and J lost 2, with 17 bases in between. CDR1 is SGHAT and CDR2 is FQDESV in the germline V gene (reference sequence).

In DNA form, the CDR3 reads TGTGCCAGCAGCTTTTCAAGCCGCGGCGGATGGGGCTACACCTTC. Its translation: CASSFSSRGGWGYTF. This chain connects TRBV7-9 to TRBJ1-2; D is unclear. The CDR3 extends over 15 amino acids. The ends were cut back, 3 bases at V and 8 bases at J, with 19 bases in the middle. Germline CDR1 reads SEHNR; CDR2 reads FQNEAQ (reference sequence).

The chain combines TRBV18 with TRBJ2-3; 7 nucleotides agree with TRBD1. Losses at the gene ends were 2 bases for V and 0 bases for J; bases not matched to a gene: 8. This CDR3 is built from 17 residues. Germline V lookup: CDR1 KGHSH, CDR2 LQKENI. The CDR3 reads CASSPGTAQDSTDTQYF. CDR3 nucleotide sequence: TGTGCCAGCTCACCAGGGACAGCACAGGACAGCACAGATACGCAGTATTTT. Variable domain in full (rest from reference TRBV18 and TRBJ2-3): NAGVMQNPRHLVRRRGQEARLRCSPMKGHSHVYWYRQLPEEGLKFMVYLQKENIIDESGMPKERFSAEFPKEGPSILRIQQVVRGDSAAYFCASSPGTAQDSTDTQYFGPGTRLTVL.

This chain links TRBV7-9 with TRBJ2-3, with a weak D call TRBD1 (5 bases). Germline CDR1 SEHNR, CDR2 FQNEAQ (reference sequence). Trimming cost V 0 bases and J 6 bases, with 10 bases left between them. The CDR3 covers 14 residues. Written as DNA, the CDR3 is TGTGCCAGCAGCTTAGCCGATGCAGGGGATACGCAGTATTTT. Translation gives CASSLADAGDTQYF.

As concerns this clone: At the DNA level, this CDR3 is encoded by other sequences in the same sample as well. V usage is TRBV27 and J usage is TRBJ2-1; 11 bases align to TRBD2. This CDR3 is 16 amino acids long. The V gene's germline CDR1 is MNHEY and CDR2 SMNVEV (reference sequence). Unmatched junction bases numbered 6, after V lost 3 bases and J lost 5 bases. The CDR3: CASSLGLAGGNNEQFF. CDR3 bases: TGTGCCAGCAGTTTGGGGCTAGCGGGAGGCAACAATGAGCAGTTCTTC.

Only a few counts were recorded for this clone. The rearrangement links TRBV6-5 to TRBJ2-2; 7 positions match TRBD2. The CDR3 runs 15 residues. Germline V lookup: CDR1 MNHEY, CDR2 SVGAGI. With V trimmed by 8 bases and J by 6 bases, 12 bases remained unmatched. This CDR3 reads CASLYGTGGPGELFF. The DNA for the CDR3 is TGTGCCAGCTTATACGGGACGGGGGGTCCCGGGGAGCTGTTTTTT.

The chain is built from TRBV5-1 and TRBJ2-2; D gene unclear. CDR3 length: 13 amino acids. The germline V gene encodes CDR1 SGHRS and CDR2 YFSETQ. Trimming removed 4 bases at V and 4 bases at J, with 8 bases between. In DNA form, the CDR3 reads TGCGCCAGCAGCGGGCGAGTCACCGGGGAGCTGTTTTTT. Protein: CASSGRVTGELFF. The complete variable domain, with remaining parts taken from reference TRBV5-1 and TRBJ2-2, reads KAGVTQTPRYLIKTRGQQVTLSCSPISGHRSVSWYQQTPGQGLQFLFEYFSETQRNKGNFPGRFSGRQFSNSRSEMNVSTLELGDSALYLCASSGRVTGELFFGEGSRLTVL.

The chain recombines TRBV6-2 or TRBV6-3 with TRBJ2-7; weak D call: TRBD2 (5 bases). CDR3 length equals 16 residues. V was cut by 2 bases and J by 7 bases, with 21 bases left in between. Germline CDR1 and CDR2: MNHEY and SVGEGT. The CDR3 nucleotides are TGTGCCAGCAGTTACCCCCCCACGGGGAAAACTAATGAGCAGTACTTC. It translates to CASSYPPTGKTNEQYF.

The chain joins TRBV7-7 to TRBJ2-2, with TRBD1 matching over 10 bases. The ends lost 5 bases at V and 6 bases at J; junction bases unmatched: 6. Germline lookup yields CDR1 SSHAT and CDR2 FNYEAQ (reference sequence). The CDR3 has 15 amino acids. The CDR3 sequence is CASSPSGTGAGELFF. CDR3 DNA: TGTGCCAGCAGCCCCTCGGGGACAGGGGCCGGGGAGCTGTTTTTT.

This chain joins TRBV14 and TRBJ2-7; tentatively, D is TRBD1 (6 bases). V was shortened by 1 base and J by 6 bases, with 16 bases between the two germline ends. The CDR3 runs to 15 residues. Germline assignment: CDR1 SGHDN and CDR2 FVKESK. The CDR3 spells CASSQATGTLLEQYF. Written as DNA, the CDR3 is TGTGCCAGCAGCCAAGCGACCGGGACACTCCTCGAGCAGTACTTC.

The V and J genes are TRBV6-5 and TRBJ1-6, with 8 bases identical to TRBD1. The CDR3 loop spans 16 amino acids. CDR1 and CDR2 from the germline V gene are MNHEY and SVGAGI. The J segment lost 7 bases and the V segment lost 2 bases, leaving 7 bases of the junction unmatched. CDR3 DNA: TGTGCCAGCAGTTACACCGCCGGGGACAGGAATTCACCCCTCCACTTT. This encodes CASSYTAGDRNSPLHF.

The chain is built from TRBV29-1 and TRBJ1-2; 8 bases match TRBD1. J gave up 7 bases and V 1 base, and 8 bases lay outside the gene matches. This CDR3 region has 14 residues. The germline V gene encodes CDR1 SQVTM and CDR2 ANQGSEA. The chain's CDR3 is CSVEGVGQGSGYTF. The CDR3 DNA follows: TGCAGCGTTGAAGGAGTAGGACAGGGAAGTGGCTACACCTTC.

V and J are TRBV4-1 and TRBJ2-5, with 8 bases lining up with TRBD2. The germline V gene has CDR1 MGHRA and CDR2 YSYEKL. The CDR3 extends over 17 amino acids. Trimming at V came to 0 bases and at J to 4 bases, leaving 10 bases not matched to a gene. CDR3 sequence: CASSQDRFQRELETQYF. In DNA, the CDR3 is TGCGCCAGCAGCCAAGATAGGTTCCAGCGGGAGTTAGAGACCCAGTACTTC.

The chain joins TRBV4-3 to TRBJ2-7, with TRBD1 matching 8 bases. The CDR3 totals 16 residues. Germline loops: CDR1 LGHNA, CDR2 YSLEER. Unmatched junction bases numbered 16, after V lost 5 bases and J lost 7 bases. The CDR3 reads CASSGGQDSLPGEQYF. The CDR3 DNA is TGCGCCAGCAGCGGGGGACAGGACTCTTTACCTGGGGAGCAGTACTTC.

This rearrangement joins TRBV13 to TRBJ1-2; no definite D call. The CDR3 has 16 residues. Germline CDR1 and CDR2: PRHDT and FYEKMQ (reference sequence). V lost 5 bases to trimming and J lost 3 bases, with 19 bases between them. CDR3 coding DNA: TGTGCCAGCAGCGTAAGACAAGCGGGAAGTTACTATGGCTACACCTTC. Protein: CASSVRQAGSYYGYTF.

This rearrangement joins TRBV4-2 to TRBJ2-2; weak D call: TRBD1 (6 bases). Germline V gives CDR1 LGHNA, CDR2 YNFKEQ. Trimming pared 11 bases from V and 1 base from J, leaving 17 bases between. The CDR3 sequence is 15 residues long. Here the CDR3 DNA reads TGTGCCCCAGCGTATGGGACAATGAACACCGGGGAGCTGTTTTTT. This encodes CAPAYGTMNTGELFF.

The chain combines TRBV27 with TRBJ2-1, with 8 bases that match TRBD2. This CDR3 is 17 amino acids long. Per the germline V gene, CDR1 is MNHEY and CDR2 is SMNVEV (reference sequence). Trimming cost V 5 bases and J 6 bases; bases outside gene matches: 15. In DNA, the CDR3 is TGTGCCAGCAGTCCTACCGAAAGCGGGGGCCCCTTCAATGAGCAGTTCTTC. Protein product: CASSPTESGGPFNEQFF.

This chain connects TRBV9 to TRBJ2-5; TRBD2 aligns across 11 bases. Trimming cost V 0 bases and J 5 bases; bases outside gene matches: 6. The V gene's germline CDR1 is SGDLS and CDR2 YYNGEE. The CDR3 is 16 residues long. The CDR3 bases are TGTGCCAGCAGCGTAGGAACTAGCGGGGGACGGGAGACCCAGTACTTC. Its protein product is CASSVGTSGGRETQYF.

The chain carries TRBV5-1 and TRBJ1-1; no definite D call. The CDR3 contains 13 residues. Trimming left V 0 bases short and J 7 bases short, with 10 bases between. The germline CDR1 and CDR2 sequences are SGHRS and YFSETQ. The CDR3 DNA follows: TGCGCCAGCAGCTTGGTAACCAGAAGTGAAGCTTTCTTT. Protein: CASSLVTRSEAFF.